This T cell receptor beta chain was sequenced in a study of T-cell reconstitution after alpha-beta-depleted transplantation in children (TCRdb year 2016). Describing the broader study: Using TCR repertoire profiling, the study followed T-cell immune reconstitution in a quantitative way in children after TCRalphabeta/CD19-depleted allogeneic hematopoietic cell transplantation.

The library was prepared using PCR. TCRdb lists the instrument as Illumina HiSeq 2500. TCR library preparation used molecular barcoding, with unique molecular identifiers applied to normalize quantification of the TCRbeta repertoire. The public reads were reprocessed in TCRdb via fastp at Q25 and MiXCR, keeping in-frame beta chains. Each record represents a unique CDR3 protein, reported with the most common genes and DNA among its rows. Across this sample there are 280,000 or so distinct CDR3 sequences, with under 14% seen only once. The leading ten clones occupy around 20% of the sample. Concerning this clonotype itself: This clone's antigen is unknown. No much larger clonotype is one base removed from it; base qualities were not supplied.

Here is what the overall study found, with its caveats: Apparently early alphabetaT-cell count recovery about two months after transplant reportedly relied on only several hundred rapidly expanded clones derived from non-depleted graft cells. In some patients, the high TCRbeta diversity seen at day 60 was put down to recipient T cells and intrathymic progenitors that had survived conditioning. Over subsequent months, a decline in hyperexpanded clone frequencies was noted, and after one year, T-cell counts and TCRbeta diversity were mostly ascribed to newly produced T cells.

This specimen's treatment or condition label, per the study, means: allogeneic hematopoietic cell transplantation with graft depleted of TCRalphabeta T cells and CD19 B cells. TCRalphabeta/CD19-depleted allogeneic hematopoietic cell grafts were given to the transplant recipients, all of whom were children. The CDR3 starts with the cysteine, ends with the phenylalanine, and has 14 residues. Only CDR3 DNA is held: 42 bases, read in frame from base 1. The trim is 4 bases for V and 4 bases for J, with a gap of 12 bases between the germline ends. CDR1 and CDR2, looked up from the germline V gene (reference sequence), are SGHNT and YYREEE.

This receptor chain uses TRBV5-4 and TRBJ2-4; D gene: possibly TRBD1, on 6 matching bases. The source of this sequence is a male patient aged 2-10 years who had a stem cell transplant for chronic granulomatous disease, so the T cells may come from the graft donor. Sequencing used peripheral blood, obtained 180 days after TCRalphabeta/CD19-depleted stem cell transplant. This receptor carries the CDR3 CASSDTGKKNIQYF. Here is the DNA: TGTGCCAGCAGCGACACAGGGAAGAAAAACATTCAGTACTTC.